The T cell receptor beta chain under discussion was sequenced for a study of blood T cell repertoires in COVID-19. About the study: T cells, B-cell-depleted T cells, or PBMCs supplied cDNA or gDNA.

Under the authors' procedure: Nucleated cell number was recorded as an estimate derived from reference gene primer amplification. Some clones are missing from TCRdb's copy, which holds only in-frame ones; the method was immunoSEQ multiplex PCR. V, J and clone size are those of that table, while D and trimming were read from the DNA. The sample lists approximately 220,000 clones; about nine tenths were seen once. This clone appeared once. Participants spanned ages about 18 to 90 years and resided in about 24 US areas. Sample: PBMCs or T cells enriched from blood (not recorded which). The TCR comes from a woman in her thirties or forties with acute COVID-19.

CDR3 nucleotides: TGTGCCAGCAGGCAGGCGGGACTCGACTACAATGAGCAGTTCTTC. Translation gives CASRQAGLDYNEQFF. The chain links TRBV11-2 to TRBJ2-1; weak D call: TRBD2 (6 bases). Germline V gene sequence: CDR1 SGHAT, CDR2 FQNNGV. The CDR3 has 15 residues. V was cut by 6 bases and J by 3 bases, with 15 bases left in between.